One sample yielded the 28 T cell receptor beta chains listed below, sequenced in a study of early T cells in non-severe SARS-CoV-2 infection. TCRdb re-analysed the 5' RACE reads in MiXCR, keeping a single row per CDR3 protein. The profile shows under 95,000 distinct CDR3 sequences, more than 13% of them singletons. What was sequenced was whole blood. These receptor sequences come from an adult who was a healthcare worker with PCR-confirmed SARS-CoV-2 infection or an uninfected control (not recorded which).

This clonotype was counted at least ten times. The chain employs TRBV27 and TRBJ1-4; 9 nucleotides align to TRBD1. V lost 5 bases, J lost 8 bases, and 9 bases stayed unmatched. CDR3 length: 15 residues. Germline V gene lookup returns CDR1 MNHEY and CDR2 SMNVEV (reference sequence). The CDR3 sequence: CASSPYRGLGEKLFF. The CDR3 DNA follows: TGTGCCAGCAGTCCCTACAGGGGGCTAGGCGAAAAACTGTTTTTT.

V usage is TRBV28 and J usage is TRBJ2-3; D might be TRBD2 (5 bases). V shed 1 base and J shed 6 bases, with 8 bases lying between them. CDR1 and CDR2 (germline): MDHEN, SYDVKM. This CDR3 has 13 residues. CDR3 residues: CASSLFGEDTQYF. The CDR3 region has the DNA TGTGCCAGCAGTTTATTCGGGGAGGATACGCAGTATTTT. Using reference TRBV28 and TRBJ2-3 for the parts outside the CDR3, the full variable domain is DVKVTQSSRYLVKRTGEKVFLECVQDMDHENMFWYRQDPGLGLRLIYFSYDVKMKEKGDIPEGYSVSREKKERFSLILESASTNQTSMYLCASSLFGEDTQYFGPGTRLTVL.

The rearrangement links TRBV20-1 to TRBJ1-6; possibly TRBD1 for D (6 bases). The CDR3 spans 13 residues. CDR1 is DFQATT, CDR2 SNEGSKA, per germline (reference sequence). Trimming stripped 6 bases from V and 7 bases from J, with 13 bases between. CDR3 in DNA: TGCAGTGCCAGTGGACAGATGAATTCACCCCTCCACTTT. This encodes CSASGQMNSPLHF.

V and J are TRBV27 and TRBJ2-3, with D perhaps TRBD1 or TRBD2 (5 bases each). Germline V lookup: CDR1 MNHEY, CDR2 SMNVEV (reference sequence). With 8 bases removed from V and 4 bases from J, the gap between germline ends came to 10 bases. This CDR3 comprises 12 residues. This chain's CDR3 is CASGGSSDTQYF. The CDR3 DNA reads TGTGCCAGCGGGGGTAGTTCAGATACGCAGTATTTT.

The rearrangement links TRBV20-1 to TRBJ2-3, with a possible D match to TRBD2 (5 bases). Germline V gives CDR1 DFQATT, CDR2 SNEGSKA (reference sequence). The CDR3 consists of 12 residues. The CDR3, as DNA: TGCAGCACTAGTGCGAACACAGATACGCAGTATTTT. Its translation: CSTSANTDTQYF.

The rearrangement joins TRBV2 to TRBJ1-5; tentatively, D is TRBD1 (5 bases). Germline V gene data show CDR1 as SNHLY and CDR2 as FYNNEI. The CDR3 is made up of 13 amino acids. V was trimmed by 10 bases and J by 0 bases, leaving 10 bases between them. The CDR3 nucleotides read TGTGCCACCGCCGACAGTAGCAATCAGCCCCAGCATTTT. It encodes CATADSSNQPQHF. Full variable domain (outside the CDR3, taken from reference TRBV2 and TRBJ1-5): EPEVTQTPSHQVTQMGQEVILRCVPISNHLYFYWYRQILGQKVEFLVSFYNNEISEKSEIFDDQFSVERPDGSNFTLKIRSTKLEDSAMYFCATADSSNQPQHFGDGTRLSIL.

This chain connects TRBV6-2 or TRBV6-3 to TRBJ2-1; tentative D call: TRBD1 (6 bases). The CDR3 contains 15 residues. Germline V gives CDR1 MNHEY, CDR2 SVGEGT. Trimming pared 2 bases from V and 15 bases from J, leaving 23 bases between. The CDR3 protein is CASSYLMGPTGSAFF. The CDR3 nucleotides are TGTGCCAGCAGTTACCTTATGGGACCCACAGGGTCCGCGTTCTTC.

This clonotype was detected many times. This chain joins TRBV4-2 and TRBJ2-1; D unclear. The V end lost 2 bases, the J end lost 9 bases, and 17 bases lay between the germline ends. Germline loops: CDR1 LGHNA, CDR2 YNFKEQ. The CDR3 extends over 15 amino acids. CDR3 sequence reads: CASSQTLDASGEQFF. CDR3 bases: TGTGCCAGCAGCCAAACACTGGACGCATCTGGTGAGCAGTTCTTC.

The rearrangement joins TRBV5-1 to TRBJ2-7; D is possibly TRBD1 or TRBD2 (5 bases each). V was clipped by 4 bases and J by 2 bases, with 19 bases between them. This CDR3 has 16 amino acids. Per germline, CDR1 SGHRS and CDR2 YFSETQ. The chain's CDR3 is CASSPSPGRQTYEQYF. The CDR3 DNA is TGCGCCAGCAGCCCTAGTCCGGGACGCCAGACCTACGAGCAGTACTTC.

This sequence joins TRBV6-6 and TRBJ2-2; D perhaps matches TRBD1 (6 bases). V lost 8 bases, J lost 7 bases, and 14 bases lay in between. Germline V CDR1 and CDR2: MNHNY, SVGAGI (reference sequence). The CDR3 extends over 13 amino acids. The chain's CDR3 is CASATGPDGELFF. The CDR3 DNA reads TGTGCCAGCGCCACAGGGCCGGACGGGGAGCTGTTTTTT.

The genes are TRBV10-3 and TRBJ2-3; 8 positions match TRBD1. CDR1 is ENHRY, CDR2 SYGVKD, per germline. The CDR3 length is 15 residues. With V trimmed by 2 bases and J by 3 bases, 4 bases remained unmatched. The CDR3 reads CAISERGTGTDTQYF. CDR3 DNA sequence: TGTGCCATCAGTGAGCGAGGGACAGGAACAGATACGCAGTATTTT.

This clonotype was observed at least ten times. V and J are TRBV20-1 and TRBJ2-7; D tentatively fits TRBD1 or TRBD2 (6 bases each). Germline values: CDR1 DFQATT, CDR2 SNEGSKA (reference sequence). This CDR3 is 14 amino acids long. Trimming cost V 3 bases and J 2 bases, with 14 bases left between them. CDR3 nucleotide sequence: TGCAGTGCTAGCGAATGGGGGGCGGCCTACGAGCAGTACTTC. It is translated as CSASEWGAAYEQYF.

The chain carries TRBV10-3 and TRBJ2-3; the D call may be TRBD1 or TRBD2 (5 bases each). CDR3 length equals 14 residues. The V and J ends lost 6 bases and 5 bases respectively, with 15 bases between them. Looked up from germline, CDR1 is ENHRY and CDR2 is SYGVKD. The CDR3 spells CAIRSRDEKDTQYF. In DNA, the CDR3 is TGTGCCATCAGAAGCCGGGACGAAAAAGATACGCAGTATTTT.

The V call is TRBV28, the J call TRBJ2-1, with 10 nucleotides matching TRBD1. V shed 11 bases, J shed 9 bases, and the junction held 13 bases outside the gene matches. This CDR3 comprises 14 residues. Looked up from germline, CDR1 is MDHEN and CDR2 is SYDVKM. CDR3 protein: CAATGTGDGGEQFF. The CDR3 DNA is TGTGCCGCAACCGGGACAGGGGATGGCGGTGAGCAGTTCTTC.

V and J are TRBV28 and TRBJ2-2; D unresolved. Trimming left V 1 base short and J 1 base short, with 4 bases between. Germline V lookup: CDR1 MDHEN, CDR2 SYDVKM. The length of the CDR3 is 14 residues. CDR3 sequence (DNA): TGTGCCAGCAGTTTATCGGAGAACACCGGGGAGCTGTTTTTT. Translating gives CASSLSENTGELFF.

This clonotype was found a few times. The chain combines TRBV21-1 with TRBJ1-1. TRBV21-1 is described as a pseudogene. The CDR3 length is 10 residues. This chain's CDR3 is CARRWGEAFF. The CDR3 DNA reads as TGTGCCAGACGCTGGGGTGAAGCTTTCTTT.

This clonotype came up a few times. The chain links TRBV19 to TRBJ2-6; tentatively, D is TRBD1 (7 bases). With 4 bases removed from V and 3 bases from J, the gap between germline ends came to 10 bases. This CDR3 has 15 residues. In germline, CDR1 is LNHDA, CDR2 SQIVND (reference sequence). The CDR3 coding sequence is TGTGCCAGTAGTAACAGGGGAGGTGGGGCCAACGTCCTGACTTTC. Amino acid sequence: CASSNRGGGANVLTF.

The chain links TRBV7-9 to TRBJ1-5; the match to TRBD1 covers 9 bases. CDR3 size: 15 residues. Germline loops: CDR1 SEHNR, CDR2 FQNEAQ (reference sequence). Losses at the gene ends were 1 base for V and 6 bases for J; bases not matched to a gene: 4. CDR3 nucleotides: TGTGCCAGCAGCTTAGATGGGACAGGGAGTCAGCCCCAGCATTTT. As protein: CASSLDGTGSQPQHF.

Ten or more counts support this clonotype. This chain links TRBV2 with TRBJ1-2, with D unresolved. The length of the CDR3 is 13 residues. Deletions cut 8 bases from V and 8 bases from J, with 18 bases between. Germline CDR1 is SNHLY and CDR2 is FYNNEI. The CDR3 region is CASLYGGVEGYTF. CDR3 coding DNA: TGTGCCAGCCTCTACGGAGGAGTAGAGGGCTACACCTTC.

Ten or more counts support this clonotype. CDR3 amino acids: CASSLEGLDEQFF. Here the CDR3 DNA reads TGCGCCAGCAGCTTAGAGGGGTTGGATGAGCAGTTCTTC. This rearrangement joins TRBV5-1 to TRBJ2-1; D may match TRBD1 or TRBD2 (5 bases each). CDR3 size: 13 residues. Germline CDR1 and CDR2: SGHRS and YFSETQ. Trimming stripped 2 bases from V and 8 bases from J, with 11 bases between.

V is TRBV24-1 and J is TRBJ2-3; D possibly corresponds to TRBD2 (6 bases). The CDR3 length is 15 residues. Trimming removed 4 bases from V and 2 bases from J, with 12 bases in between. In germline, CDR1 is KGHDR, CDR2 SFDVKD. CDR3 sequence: CATSEGRTLTDTQYF. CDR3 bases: TGTGCCACCAGTGAAGGGAGGACACTCACAGATACGCAGTATTTT.

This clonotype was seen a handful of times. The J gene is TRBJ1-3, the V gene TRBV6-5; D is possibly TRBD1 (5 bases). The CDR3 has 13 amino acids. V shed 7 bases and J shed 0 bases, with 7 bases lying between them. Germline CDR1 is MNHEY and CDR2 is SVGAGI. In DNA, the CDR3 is TGTGCCAGCAAAGGGGTCTCTGGAAACACCATATATTTT. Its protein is CASKGVSGNTIYF.

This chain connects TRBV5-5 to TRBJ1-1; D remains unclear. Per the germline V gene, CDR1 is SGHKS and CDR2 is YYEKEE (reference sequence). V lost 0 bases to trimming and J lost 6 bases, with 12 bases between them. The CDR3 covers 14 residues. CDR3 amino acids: CASSLAHEPAEAFF. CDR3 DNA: TGTGCCAGCAGCTTGGCCCATGAACCAGCTGAAGCTTTCTTT.

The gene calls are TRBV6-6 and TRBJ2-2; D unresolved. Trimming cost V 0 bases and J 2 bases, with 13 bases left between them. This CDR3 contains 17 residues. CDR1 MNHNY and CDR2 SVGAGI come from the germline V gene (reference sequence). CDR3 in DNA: TGTGCCAGCAGTTACTCCGAGGCGGCGGCAAACACCGGGGAGCTGTTTTTT. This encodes CASSYSEAAANTGELFF.

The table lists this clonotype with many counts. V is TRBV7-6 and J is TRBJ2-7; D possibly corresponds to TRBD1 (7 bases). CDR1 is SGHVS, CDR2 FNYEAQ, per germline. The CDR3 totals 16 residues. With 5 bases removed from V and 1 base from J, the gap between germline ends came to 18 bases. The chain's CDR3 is CASSPRGGTASYEQYF. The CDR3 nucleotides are TGTGCCAGCAGCCCCCGGGGCGGGACAGCATCCTACGAGCAGTACTTC.

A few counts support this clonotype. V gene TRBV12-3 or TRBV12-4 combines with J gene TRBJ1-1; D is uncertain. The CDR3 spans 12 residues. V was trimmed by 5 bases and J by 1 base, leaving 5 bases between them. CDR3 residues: CASSPRNTEAFF. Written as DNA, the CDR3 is TGTGCCAGCAGTCCTCGGAACACTGAAGCTTTCTTT.

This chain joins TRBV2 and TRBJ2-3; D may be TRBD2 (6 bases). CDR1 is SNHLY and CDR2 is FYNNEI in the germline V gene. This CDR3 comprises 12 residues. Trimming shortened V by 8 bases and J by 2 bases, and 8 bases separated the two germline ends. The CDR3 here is CASGLSTDTQYF. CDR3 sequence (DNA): TGTGCCAGCGGACTATCCACAGATACGCAGTATTTT.

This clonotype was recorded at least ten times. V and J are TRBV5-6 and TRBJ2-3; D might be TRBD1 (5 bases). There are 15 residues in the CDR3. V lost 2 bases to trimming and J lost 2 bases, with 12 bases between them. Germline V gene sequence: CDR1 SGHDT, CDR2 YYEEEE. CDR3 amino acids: CASSFTPGATDTQYF. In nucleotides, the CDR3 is TGTGCCAGCAGCTTCACCCCTGGGGCCACAGATACGCAGTATTTT.